This T cell receptor beta chain was recorded in a study of Graves' ophthalmopathy and Graves' hyperthyroidism listed by TCRdb under 2018. In terms of the full investigation: Peripheral blood was collected before any treatment was given, at the time of initial diagnosis. The study used TCR beta repertoire signatures to distinguish Graves' ophthalmopathy from Graves' hyperthyroidism and to predict progression to ophthalmopathy. In total, 135 blood samples were TCR-sequenced: 43 ophthalmopathy, roughly 80 hyperthyroidism and approximately 17 hyperthyroidism-to-ophthalmopathy patients. A discovery set of 100 patients (43 ophthalmopathy, under 65 stable hyperthyroidism) was enrolled to explore V-J signatures distinguishing ophthalmopathy from hyperthyroidism. The independent validation cohort included about 20 hyperthyroidism patients plus 17 patients who later progressed from hyperthyroidism to ophthalmopathy. In roughly 6 hyperthyroidism patients, T-cell repertoires of thyroid tissue and blood were compared. After sampling, hyperthyroidism patients received methimazole starting at 30 mg daily, and ophthalmopathy patients received high-dose intravenous methylprednisolone.

As encoded in the germline V gene, CDR1 is KGHSY while CDR2 is FQNENV. V is cut back by 3 bases and J by 7 bases, with 3 bases in the junction unmatched. From the cysteine through the phenylalanine, the CDR3 covers 14 amino acids. Of all the DNA, just the CDR3 is kept, 42 bases in frame from base 1. Results and caveats for the whole study, not just this receptor: Sample size was not predetermined statistically, and investigators were not blinded to group allocation. The 13-signature model separated ophthalmopathy from stable hyperthyroidism with approximately 90% sensitivity and about 84% specificity in cross-validation, and 80%/75% in the test set. Most expanded thyroid clonotypes with a frequency above 0.001 also appeared in blood, which suggests that blood repertoires may reflect the immune response in the thyroid. In validation, the model predicted ophthalmopathy progression with about 71% sensitivity and approximately 75% specificity; roughly eleven predicted patients were CT-confirmed with GO in a median of 6.5 months.

For repertoire sequencing, TCR beta CDR3 regions were amplified from RNA transcripts. The first round was an RT-PCR using HTBI primers with the Qiagen OneStep RT-PCR kit, and this first round was followed by a second-round multiplex PCR, then size selection and purification. The libraries underwent paired-end sequencing with 100 bp reads on an Illumina HiSeq2000. The authors' pipeline ran thus. SOAPnuke was used to process the reads, throwing out any read that had adapters, had uncalled bases, had a mean Phred below 15, or lacked an exact constant-primer or identifier match. COPE v1.2.5 was used to merge the high-quality paired reads. Clonotypes were defined as unique nucleotide sequences and were aligned to IMGT TRB V, D and J references using MiTCR v1.1. Only V-J combinations with frequency above 0.0001 were analysed, covering 99% to 99.2% of repertoires. For each V-J combination, a TCR clonal expansion and chaos score was defined as the ratio of F50 clonal expansion to chaos observed in the TCRdist matrix. Welch's t-statistics and random forest were used to reduce features to over ten V-J combinations, which were fed into a naive Bayes classifier. Thyroid-blood repertoire similarity was quantified with the Morisita-Horn index. TCRdb ran its own pipeline on the public reads, namely fastp trimming at Q25 and MiXCR clone calling, and kept in-frame beta chains. Each CDR3 protein gets just one entry, which takes the most common genes and DNA from the rows behind it. It is TCRdb's table, rather than the study itself, that gives the V and J calls and clone size. The sample table contains 260,000 or so distinct CDR3 sequences; only one count was recorded for around 45% of them. Jointly, the top ten make up around half of the sample.

As to this clonotype: Its antigen remains unidentified. No base quality information exists; no much larger clone differs at one position.

Ophthalmopathy patients were characterized by moderately to severely active disease, a Clinical Activity Score of at least 3, a NOSPECS grade of at least 4, and a disease duration under 3 months. Patients were excluded if they had other autoimmune diseases, uncontrolled infections, pregnancy or lactation. Clinical symptoms, serum thyroxine, TRAb, thyroid ultrasound and orbital computed tomography formed the basis of the diagnosis. Ficoll-Paque density gradient centrifugation was used to isolate PBMCs from about 9 ml of fresh peripheral blood. Total RNA was extracted with Trizol reagent and quality-checked on an Agilent 2100 Bioanalyzer.

The sample comprised peripheral blood. The chain couples TRBV16 to TRBJ2-7; TRBD2 lines up with 13 middle nucleotides. The receptor comes from an adult man with Graves' ophthalmopathy. The CDR3 amino acid sequence is: CASSQGLAGNEQYF. Here is the DNA: TGTGCCAGCAGCCAGGGACTAGCGGGAAATGAGCAGTACTTC.